One and the same sample provided the 30 T cell receptor beta chains below, sequenced in a study of Graves' ophthalmopathy and Graves' hyperthyroidism. For repertoire sequencing, the TCR beta CDR3 regions were amplified from RNA transcripts. HTBI-primed RT-PCR formed the first round, and a multiplex PCR formed the second. MiXCR was run by TCRdb on the multiplex PCR reads, yielding one entry per CDR3 protein. Here the sample spans 300,000 to 400,000 distinct CDR3 sequences, about a sixth being singletons. The sample taken for sequencing was peripheral blood. The origin of the receptors is an adult man with Graves' ophthalmopathy.

The V and J genes are TRBV20-1 and TRBJ2-7; D remains ambiguous. This CDR3 comprises 12 residues. V lost 1 base, J lost 5 bases, and 9 bases lay in between. Looked up from germline, CDR1 is DFQATT and CDR2 is SNEGSKA (reference sequence). The CDR3 DNA is TGCAGTGCTAGAGGAAATTCCCACGAGCAGTACTTC. It yields the protein CSARGNSHEQYF.

V and J are TRBV2 and TRBJ1-2, with 9 positions matching TRBD1. The CDR3 contains 16 residues. The germline V gene has CDR1 SNHLY and CDR2 FYNNEI. V shed 1 base, J shed 6 bases, and the junction held 9 bases outside the gene matches. CDR3 coding DNA: TGTGCCAGCAGTGAAGAGGGACAGGGTCTTCGGAATGGCTACACCTTC. Translated, it gives CASSEEGQGLRNGYTF.

This clonotype was detected many times. The CDR3 reads CASSFTTGSNQPQHF. Written as DNA, the CDR3 is TGTGCCAGCAGCTTTACAACAGGTAGCAATCAGCCCCAGCATTTT. The chain is built from TRBV11-2 and TRBJ1-5, with a weak D call TRBD1 (5 bases). Germline V CDR1 and CDR2: SGHAT, FQNNGV. V was trimmed by 3 bases and J by 0 bases, leaving 9 bases between them. The CDR3 sequence is 15 residues long.

This clonotype was found many times. V is TRBV4-2 and J is TRBJ1-1, with 7 bases matching TRBD1. The junction had 8 bases not matched to a gene; V was cut back by 1 base and J by 3 bases. This CDR3 contains 16 residues. Germline V lookup: CDR1 LGHNA, CDR2 YNFKEQ. CDR3 nucleotides: TGTGCCAGCAGCCAAGGGGTGGGACAGACTGACACTGAAGCTTTCTTT. Protein product: CASSQGVGQTDTEAFF.

This clonotype was counted many times. The J gene is TRBJ1-2, the V gene TRBV5-1; D may be TRBD1 (5 bases). The CDR3 extends over 13 amino acids. CDR1 is SGHRS, CDR2 YFSETQ, per germline. V was shortened by 2 bases and J by 2 bases, with 7 bases between the two germline ends. The CDR3 region has the DNA TGCGCCAGCAGCTTCCCAGGGAACTATGGCTACACCTTC. Protein sequence: CASSFPGNYGYTF.

This clonotype was recorded at least ten times. This rearrangement joins TRBV6-5 to TRBJ1-5; no reliable D call. Per germline, CDR1 MNHEY and CDR2 SVGAGI. V was shortened by 0 bases and J by 6 bases, with 6 bases between the two germline ends. This CDR3 contains 13 residues. CDR3 residues: CASSYSGSQPQHF. The CDR3 DNA reads TGTGCCAGCAGTTACTCAGGATCTCAGCCCCAGCATTTT.

This clonotype has a count of ten or more. The V gene is TRBV27, the J gene TRBJ2-5; maybe TRBD1 (5 bases). CDR3 size: 13 residues. Germline lookup yields CDR1 MNHEY and CDR2 SMNVEV (reference sequence). The ends were cut back, 4 bases at V and 3 bases at J, with 9 bases in the middle. CDR3 residues: CASSSDTEETQYF. In nucleotides, the CDR3 is TGTGCCAGCAGTTCGGACACGGAAGAGACCCAGTACTTC.

Ten or more counts support this clonotype. The rearrangement uses TRBV29-1 and TRBJ1-2; the D is unclear. CDR3 length: 13 amino acids. Germline V CDR1 and CDR2: SQVTM, ANQGSEA. Between the trimmed V and J ends, which lost 2 bases and 5 bases, there was a span of 12 bases. The CDR3, as DNA: TGCAGCGTTGAAACTATGGAGAGATATGGCTACACCTTC. Translated, it gives CSVETMERYGYTF. The full variable domain, in which reference TRBV29-1 and TRBJ1-2 provide the parts outside the CDR3, is SAVISQKPSRDICQRGTSLTIQCQVDSQVTMMFWYRQQPGQSLTLIATANQGSEATYESGFVIDKFPISRPNLTFSTLTVSNMSPEDSSIYLCSVETMERYGYTFGSGTRLTVV.

This clonotype was found many times. The chain joins TRBV6-2 or TRBV6-3 to TRBJ2-2; tentatively, D is TRBD2 (6 bases). V lost 0 bases to trimming and J lost 2 bases, with 10 bases between them. The CDR3 runs to 16 residues. Germline loops: CDR1 MNHEY, CDR2 SVGEGT. The CDR3 here is CASSYSAAGNTGELFF. The CDR3 DNA reads TGTGCCAGCAGTTACTCGGCAGCGGGTAACACCGGGGAGCTGTTTTTT.

CDR3 in amino acids: CSARLAGGETQYF. Here the CDR3 DNA reads TGCAGTGCTAGGCTAGCGGGAGGGGAGACCCAGTACTTC. The V call is TRBV20-1, the J call TRBJ2-5, with TRBD2 identical over 12 bases. The CDR3 loop spans 13 amino acids. Unmatched junction bases numbered 1, after V lost 3 bases and J lost 5 bases. Germline-derived CDR1 and CDR2 are DFQATT and SNEGSKA (reference sequence).

V usage is TRBV7-4 and J usage is TRBJ2-7; weak D call: TRBD1 (6 bases). CDR1 and CDR2 from the germline V gene are SGHVT and SQSDAQ. V was pared by 9 bases and J by 0 bases, with 6 bases between. The CDR3 is 11 residues long. The CDR3 region is CARDSSYEQYF. Here the CDR3 DNA reads TGTGCCAGGGACAGCTCCTACGAGCAGTACTTC.

This clonotype was seen repeatedly, ten times or more. The chain uses TRBV2 and TRBJ2-5; D uncertain. Trimming removed 5 bases from V and 2 bases from J, with 12 bases in between. This CDR3 comprises 14 residues. The V gene's germline CDR1 is SNHLY and CDR2 FYNNEI. The CDR3 reads CASSPTAVQETQYF. The CDR3 bases are TGTGCCAGCAGTCCGACGGCCGTTCAAGAGACCCAGTACTTC.

The table lists this clonotype with a few counts. A read error may be the cause here, since a much bigger clone is one base away. No conserved phenylalanine or tryptophan is present at the end of the CDR3, so a read error is the likely explanation. V usage is TRBV6-1 and J usage is TRBJ2-2; D remains unclear. V was shortened by 6 bases and J by 2 bases, with 10 bases between the two germline ends. The CDR3 runs to 14 residues. CDR1 is MNHNS, CDR2 SASEGT, per germline. This CDR3 reads CASRMGFNTGELFS. The CDR3 DNA reads TGTGCCAGCAGAATGGGATTCAACACCGGGGAGCTGTTTTCT.

Many counts were recorded for this clonotype. The chain carries TRBV19 and TRBJ2-7, with D maybe TRBD1 (7 bases). Germline V gene sequence: CDR1 LNHDA, CDR2 SQIVND (reference sequence). The CDR3 sequence is 15 residues long. Trimming removed 6 bases from V and 6 bases from J, with 21 bases in between. CDR3 sequence reads: CASRLRTGGKGEQYF. As DNA, the CDR3 is TGTGCCAGTAGACTGCGGACAGGAGGGAAGGGCGAGCAGTACTTC.

The sample holds many counts of this clonotype. The chain links TRBV6-4 to TRBJ1-5; possible D gene TRBD1, 5 bases. CDR1 is MRHNA, CDR2 SNTAGT, per germline. The CDR3 has 15 amino acids. Between the trimmed V and J ends, which lost 2 bases and 3 bases, there was a span of 11 bases. The CDR3 DNA reads as TGTGCCAGCAGTGACGGAGTCAGGGACAATCAGCCCCAGCATTTT. Amino acid sequence: CASSDGVRDNQPQHF.

The chain joins TRBV28 to TRBJ1-5; D perhaps matches TRBD1 (5 bases). The CDR3 consists of 15 residues. V lost 2 bases and J lost 1, with 9 bases in between. Looked up from germline, CDR1 is MDHEN and CDR2 is SYDVKM. CDR3 DNA: TGTGCCAGCAGTTTACAGGGAGAAAGCAATCAGCCCCAGCATTTT. Its protein product is CASSLQGESNQPQHF.

This clonotype was seen many times. CDR3 amino acids: CASRGVGQPQHF. In DNA, the CDR3 is TGTGCCAGCAGAGGGGTGGGTCAGCCCCAGCATTTT. The chain is built from TRBV6-2 or TRBV6-3 and TRBJ1-5; tentative D call: TRBD1 (5 bases). The CDR3 spans 12 residues. The V gene's germline CDR1 is MNHEY and CDR2 SVGEGT. V gave up 6 bases and J gave up 6 bases, with 9 bases separating them.

This clonotype was seen many times. J is TRBJ1-5 and V is TRBV29-1; D not certain. The CDR3 has 12 amino acids. V lost 2 bases to trimming and J lost 7 bases, with 9 bases between them. Germline V gene lookup returns CDR1 SQVTM and CDR2 ANQGSEA. The chain's CDR3 is CSVEPICQPQHF. Written as DNA, the CDR3 is TGCAGCGTTGAACCGATCTGCCAGCCCCAGCATTTT.

This clonotype was detected ten times or more. V usage is TRBV9 and J usage is TRBJ1-1; D gene unclear. CDR3 size: 10 residues. Trimming stripped 9 bases from V and 5 bases from J, with 8 bases between. The germline V gene encodes CDR1 SGDLS and CDR2 YYNGEE. CDR3 in DNA: TGTGCCAACGCCCTAACTGAAGCTTTCTTT. Protein: CANALTEAFF.

V usage is TRBV11-2 and J usage is TRBJ1-2, with D possibly TRBD1 on 6 matching bases. Trimming cost V 1 base and J 6 bases, with 24 bases left between them. Germline lookup yields CDR1 SGHAT and CDR2 FQNNGV. The CDR3 has 18 residues. The CDR3 protein is CASSLGPSLRDTSDGYTF. DNA for the CDR3: TGTGCCAGCAGCTTAGGACCAAGTCTACGGGACACCTCGGATGGCTACACCTTC. Looking up the rest from reference TRBV11-2 and TRBJ1-2 gives the full variable domain: EAGVAQSPRYKIIEKRQSVAFWCNPISGHATLYWYQQILGQGPKLLIQFQNNGVVDDSQLPKDRFSAERLKGVDSTLKIQPAKLEDSAVYLCASSLGPSLRDTSDGYTFGSGTRLTVV.

With regard to this clonotype: A much larger clone differs by one base, so this may be a read error. The chain uses TRBV19 and TRBJ1-5, with D hard to call. V dropped 5 bases and J dropped 6 bases, with 8 bases sitting between them. This CDR3 region has 12 residues. The V gene's germline CDR1 is LNHDA and CDR2 SQIVND (reference sequence). The CDR3 sequence: CASSAMGQPQHF. The CDR3 DNA sequence: TGTGCCAGTAGTGCGATGGGTCAGCCCCAGCATTTT.

The chain links TRBV5-1 to TRBJ1-1; TRBD1 matches 8 bases. This CDR3 region has 15 residues. Trimming cost V 5 bases and J 0 bases; bases outside gene matches: 6. Germline loops: CDR1 SGHRS, CDR2 YFSETQ. The CDR3 region is CASRGQGGMNTEAFF. CDR3 nucleotides: TGCGCCAGCAGAGGACAGGGAGGCATGAACACTGAAGCTTTCTTT.

This clonotype was seen ten or more times. The chain has TRBV9 and TRBJ2-7; D is tentatively TRBD1 or TRBD2 (5 bases each). Trimming left V 2 bases short and J 4 bases short, with 16 bases between. Germline CDR1 and CDR2: SGDLS and YYNGEE. The CDR3 consists of 15 residues. CDR3 sequence: CASSVGGPQMYEQYF. CDR3 nucleotide sequence: TGTGCCAGCAGCGTTGGGGGACCGCAAATGTACGAGCAGTACTTC.

This clonotype was detected many times. The J gene is TRBJ1-1, the V gene TRBV5-5, with TRBD1 identical over 8 bases. The germline V gene has CDR1 SGHKS and CDR2 YYEKEE (reference sequence). V trimming: 0 bases; J trimming: 4 bases; junction bases outside the gene matches: 5. The CDR3 has 15 residues. The CDR3 here is CASSLASDRGTEAFF. Here the CDR3 DNA reads TGTGCCAGCAGCTTGGCCAGCGACAGGGGCACTGAAGCTTTCTTT.

At least ten counts were recorded for this clonotype. J is TRBJ1-1 and V is TRBV6-5; D remains ambiguous. The germline V gene encodes CDR1 MNHEY and CDR2 SVGAGI. The V and J ends lost 3 bases and 4 bases respectively, with 9 bases between them. This CDR3 region has 13 residues. The chain's CDR3 is CASSYMGGTEAFF. DNA for the CDR3: TGTGCCAGCAGTTATATGGGTGGCACTGAAGCTTTCTTT.

This clonotype showed up many times. The chain uses TRBV20-1 and TRBJ2-7; TRBD1 matches at 10 bases. The CDR3 is 13 amino acids. Germline V gene sequence: CDR1 DFQATT, CDR2 SNEGSKA (reference sequence). Trimming removed 7 bases from V and 6 bases from J; junction bases left unmatched: 9. CDR3 bases: TGCAGTGTCCGAAGTGGGGACAGGGGCGAGCAGTACTTC. Translation gives CSVRSGDRGEQYF.

This sequence joins TRBV6-1 and TRBJ1-5, with TRBD1 as a possible D gene (6 bases). V dropped 6 bases and J dropped 3 bases, with 21 bases sitting between them. The CDR3 spans 17 residues. In germline, CDR1 is MNHNS, CDR2 SASEGT. CDR3 amino acids: CASRSPGQRSTNQPQHF. Written as DNA, the CDR3 is TGTGCCAGCAGGTCCCCCGGACAGCGTAGCACCAATCAGCCCCAGCATTTT.

This clonotype showed up many times. The chain has TRBV7-9 and TRBJ2-7; the match to TRBD1 covers 9 bases. CDR1 is SEHNR, CDR2 FQNEAQ, per germline (reference sequence). The CDR3 is 15 residues long. Germline trimming cut 4 bases from V and 1 base from J; bases unmatched to any gene: 5. CDR3 DNA: TGTGCCAGCAGCTCCGGGACAGGGATGTCCTACGAGCAGTACTTC. Its translation is CASSSGTGMSYEQYF.

Many counts were recorded for this clonotype. The J gene is TRBJ1-1, the V gene TRBV6-5, with 8 bases matching TRBD1. The CDR3 extends over 12 amino acids. Trimming cost V 6 bases and J 8 bases; bases outside gene matches: 5. CDR1 and CDR2 (germline): MNHEY, SVGAGI. CDR3 bases: TGTGCCAGCAGAGGACAGGGAGAGGAAGCTTTCTTT. Translated: CASRGQGEEAFF.

This clonotype came up many times. The gene calls are TRBV11-2 and TRBJ2-7, with D possibly matching TRBD1 (6 bases). Germline CDR1 is SGHAT and CDR2 is FQNNGV. This CDR3 region has 14 residues. Trimming stripped 2 bases from V and 5 bases from J, with 13 bases between. The CDR3 DNA follows: TGTGCCAGCAGCTTAACAGGGATCCTAGACGAGCAGTACTTC. It specifies CASSLTGILDEQYF.